The present entry profiles one T cell receptor (beta chain) with its context. Its antigen is not known. This sample is part of a study of OX40 agonist ivuxolimab in advanced cancers. Turning to the study itself: The diagnoses of dose-escalation patients were hepatocellular carcinoma, melanoma, renal cell or head and neck cancer. Age averaged around 59 years (range roughly 23 to 79), and 70% to 85% were male. General study points: Among the lowest levels of clonal expansion were found in partial responders at 0.1-3.0 mg/kg. The CD4+ and CD8+ T cells in the blood had expanded clonally by week 6 at 0.1 to 3.0 mg/kg.

V was shortened by 0 bases and J by 6 bases, with 18 bases between the two germline ends. The length of the CDR3 is 16 residues. Germline lookup yields CDR1 SGHNT and CDR2 YYREEE (reference sequence). Sequencing used immunoSEQ multiplex PCR; TCRdb keeps in-frame clones, though not all of them. The sample lists 75,000 to 90,000 clones, about 93% occurring once. Sequencing used CD4+ or CD8+ T cells sorted from blood, obtained in a trial of the OX40 agonist ivuxolimab. The rearrangement uses TRBV5-4 and TRBJ1-2, with a possible D match to TRBD1 (6 bases). This clonotype was sampled from an adult with an advanced solid tumor such as melanoma, head and neck, liver or kidney cancer. CDR3 sequence (DNA): TGTGCCAGCAGCTTGGTAATGGGGCAGGGGTCGAATGGCTACACCTTC. The encoded protein is CASSLVMGQGSNGYTF. Full variable domain (remainder filled in from reference TRBV5-4 and TRBJ1-2): ETGVTQSPTHLIKTRGQQVTLRCSSQSGHNTVSWYQQALGQGPQFIFQYYREEENGRGNFPPRFSGLQFPNYSSELNVNALELDDSALYLCASSLVMGQGSNGYTFGSGTRLTVV.